These 25 T cell receptor beta chains share one sample of origin, sequenced in a study of OX40 agonist ivuxolimab in advanced cancers. Libraries were prepared by immunoSEQ multiplex PCR; TCRdb keeps only in-frame clonotypes and omits some of them. This sample has about 94,000 clones; approximately 93% occur once, and the top ten carry about 0.18%. This material consisted of CD4+ or CD8+ T cells sorted from blood, taken in a trial of the OX40 agonist ivuxolimab. The origin of the receptors is an adult with an advanced solid tumor such as melanoma, head and neck, liver or kidney cancer.

The chain combines TRBV25-1 with TRBJ2-1; possibly TRBD2 for D (7 bases). The CDR3 runs 16 residues. The V end was cut by 6 bases, the J end by 3 bases, with 18 bases between. CDR1 MGHDK and CDR2 SYGVNS come from the germline V gene. CDR3 bases: TGTGCCAGCAGCCCTCCCCGGGGGGCCCTCTACAATGAGCAGTTCTTC. It encodes CASSPPRGALYNEQFF.

V gene TRBV11-2 combines with J gene TRBJ2-1, with TRBD2 identical over 11 bases. Germline V gene sequence: CDR1 SGHAT, CDR2 FQNNGV. CDR3 length: 15 residues. The trim removed 7 bases at V and 4 bases at J, leaving 6 bases unmatched. CDR3 in amino acids: CASTRRLAGYNEQFF. The CDR3 coding sequence is TGTGCCAGCACCCGACGACTAGCGGGGTACAATGAGCAGTTCTTC. The full variable domain, with the rest looked up from reference TRBV11-2 and TRBJ2-1, is EAGVAQSPRYKIIEKRQSVAFWCNPISGHATLYWYQQILGQGPKLLIQFQNNGVVDDSQLPKDRFSAERLKGVDSTLKIQPAKLEDSAVYLCASTRRLAGYNEQFFGPGTRLTVL.

This clone was seen once. The chain employs TRBV19 and TRBJ1-5; weak D call: TRBD1 (6 bases). The CDR3 runs 15 residues. Between the trimmed V and J ends, which lost 1 base and 7 bases, there was a span of 14 bases. Germline V gives CDR1 LNHDA, CDR2 SQIVND (reference sequence). The CDR3 is CASSIGGAGSQPQHF. The DNA for the CDR3 is TGTGCCAGTAGTATAGGGGGGGCGGGATCCCAGCCCCAGCATTTT.

The chain recombines TRBV7-3 with TRBJ1-5, with 7 bases matching TRBD1. This CDR3 has 16 residues. The V gene end was trimmed by 4 bases and the J gene end by 6 bases; junction bases not matched to a gene: 12. Per germline, CDR1 SGHTA and CDR2 FQGTGA. The CDR3 DNA reads as TGTGCCAGCAGCTGGGATCCAGGGGGGGAGGGTCAGCCCCAGCATTTT. This gives the protein CASSWDPGGEGQPQHF.

CDR3 region: CASSRRQGAREQYF. Written as DNA, the CDR3 is TGTGCCAGCAGCCGAAGACAGGGGGCGCGAGAGCAGTACTTC. V gene TRBV7-9 combines with J gene TRBJ2-7; 10 positions agree with TRBD1. The CDR3 runs 14 residues. CDR1 is SEHNR and CDR2 is FQNEAQ in the germline V gene (reference sequence). V was pared by 5 bases and J by 7 bases, with 8 bases of the junction left unmatched.

The CDR3 nucleotides read TGTGCCAGCAGCTTGGGCGGGGTATGGTCTAGGTCGGGTGAAGCTTTCTTT. It encodes CASSLGGVWSRSGEAFF. The chain is built from TRBV5-6 and TRBJ1-1, with D unclear. CDR3 size: 17 residues. V was trimmed by 0 bases and J by 7 bases, leaving 22 bases between them. Germline assignment: CDR1 SGHDT and CDR2 YYEEEE. The entire variable domain, with the rest obtained from reference TRBV5-6 and TRBJ1-1, is as follows: DAGVTQSPTHLIKTRGQQVTLRCSPKSGHDTVSWYQQALGQGPQFIFQYYEEEERQRGNFPDRFSGHQFPNYSSELNVNALLLGDSALYLCASSLGGVWSRSGEAFFGQGTRLTVV.

CDR3 in DNA: TGTGCAAGTGCCAGGAATACCTACGAGCAGTACTTC. Encoded protein: CASARNTYEQYF. V usage is TRBV12-2 and J usage is TRBJ2-7; the table's D gene call, TRBD1, was not cross checked with the DNA. TRBV12-2 is marked as a pseudogene. The CDR3 has 12 amino acids.

This chain connects TRBV10-2 to TRBJ1-5; 7 bases match TRBD1. J gave up 2 bases and V 4 bases, and 11 bases lay outside the gene matches. CDR3 size: 17 residues. Germline V lookup: CDR1 WSHSY, CDR2 SAAADI. The CDR3 region has the DNA TGCGCCAGCAGTGGAGGGCAGGGGGTAGGGGGCAATCAGCCCCAGCATTTT. Amino acids: CASSGGQGVGGNQPQHF.

The chain links TRBV15 to TRBJ2-7; D tentatively fits TRBD1 or TRBD2 (6 bases each). The V end was cut by 3 bases, the J end by 2 bases, with 11 bases between. The CDR3 spans 14 residues. Germline loops: CDR1 LNHNV, CDR2 YYDKDF (reference sequence). CDR3 in DNA: TGTGCCACCAGCAGTCCGGGGGCGACCTACGAGCAGTACTTC. It yields the protein CATSSPGATYEQYF. Full variable domain (remainder filled in from reference TRBV15 and TRBJ2-7): DAMVIQNPRYQVTQFGKPVTLSCSQTLNHNVMYWYQQKSSQAPKLLFHYYDKDFNNEADTPDNFQSRRPNTSFCFLDIRSPGLGDTAMYLCATSSPGATYEQYFGPGTRLTVT.

The gene calls are TRBV6-5 and TRBJ2-7; no clear D gene. The CDR3 spans 12 residues. CDR1 and CDR2 from the germline V gene are MNHEY and SVGAGI. V lost 2 bases to trimming and J lost 6 bases, with 8 bases between them. The CDR3 here is CASSYRFVEQYF. The CDR3 DNA is TGTGCCAGCAGTTACAGGTTTGTCGAGCAGTACTTC.

The J gene is TRBJ1-4, the V gene TRBV10-2, with D perhaps TRBD1 (6 bases). V was shortened by 6 bases and J by 8 bases, with 13 bases between the two germline ends. Germline V lookup: CDR1 WSHSY, CDR2 SAAADI. The CDR3 loop spans 13 amino acids. CDR3 DNA: TGCGCCAGCAGCCTCAACAGGGAAGAAAAACTGTTTTTT. It translates to CASSLNREEKLFF.

The rearrangement uses TRBV9 and TRBJ1-1; D is uncertain. The V gene's germline CDR1 is SGDLS and CDR2 YYNGEE. With 0 bases removed from V and 1 base from J, the gap between germline ends came to 7 bases. The CDR3 consists of 14 residues. The CDR3 sequence is CASSVGGSNTEAFF. CDR3 DNA: TGTGCCAGCAGCGTAGGAGGTTCGAACACTGAAGCTTTCTTT.

The chain employs TRBV5-1 and TRBJ2-5; possible D gene TRBD2, 5 bases. CDR1 is SGHRS, CDR2 YFSETQ, per germline. The CDR3 is 14 residues long. V was pared by 10 bases and J by 2 bases, with 18 bases between. CDR3 DNA sequence: TGCGCCGGCCGCCCGGGAATAGTACAAGAGACCCAGTACTTC. Residues: CAGRPGIVQETQYF.

This chain joins TRBV7-3 and TRBJ2-5; possible D gene TRBD1, 6 bases. V was pared by 5 bases and J by 4 bases, with 11 bases between. Per the germline V gene, CDR1 is SGHTA and CDR2 is FQGTGA. CDR3 length equals 13 residues. CDR3 coding DNA: TGTGCCAGCAGCCGAGGACAGCGAGAGACCCAGTACTTC. Translation: CASSRGQRETQYF.

The chain links TRBV5-5 to TRBJ1-1, with D tentatively TRBD1 (5 bases). Trimming stripped 0 bases from V and 1 base from J, with 10 bases between. The V gene's germline CDR1 is SGHKS and CDR2 YYEKEE (reference sequence). The CDR3 contains 15 residues. CDR3 loop: CASSLGGAKNTEAFF. CDR3 nucleotide sequence: TGTGCCAGCAGCTTGGGCGGGGCCAAGAACACTGAAGCTTTCTTT.

This sequence joins TRBV20-1 and TRBJ1-1, with D possibly matching TRBD1 (6 bases). The CDR3 runs 11 residues. Germline loops: CDR1 DFQATT, CDR2 SNEGSKA (reference sequence). The CDR3 protein is CSSSGATEAFF. CDR3 in DNA: TGCAGCAGTTCGGGGGCCACTGAAGCTTTCTTT.

The chain recombines TRBV18 with TRBJ2-1; possible D gene TRBD2, 5 bases. From germline, CDR1 is KGHSH and CDR2 LQKENI. The CDR3 loop spans 12 amino acids. V dropped 5 bases and J dropped 9 bases, with 11 bases sitting between them. This chain's CDR3 is CASSTGIGEQFF. The DNA for the CDR3 is TGTGCCAGCTCAACGGGGATCGGTGAGCAGTTCTTC.

The CDR3 coding sequence is TGCAGCGTTGAAGTTAGGGGACTAGGGGAGACCCAGTACTTC. It is translated as CSVEVRGLGETQYF. The genes are TRBV29-1 and TRBJ2-5; 8 bases fit TRBD2. V was pared by 1 base and J by 5 bases, with 6 bases of the junction left unmatched. This CDR3 spans 14 amino acids. The V gene's germline CDR1 is SQVTM and CDR2 ANQGSEA.

The chain recombines TRBV27 with TRBJ1-2; perhaps TRBD1 as D (6 bases). There are 16 residues in the CDR3. Germline lookup yields CDR1 MNHEY and CDR2 SMNVEV (reference sequence). Trimming pared 3 bases from V and 4 bases from J, leaving 18 bases between. The CDR3 here is CASSFSRIGGVYGYTF. The CDR3 DNA reads TGTGCCAGCAGTTTCAGCCGCATCGGGGGCGTCTATGGCTACACCTTC.

V usage is TRBV7-3 and J usage is TRBJ2-1; TRBD2 matches 10 bases. Germline CDR1 is SGHTA and CDR2 is FQGTGA. The CDR3 loop spans 15 amino acids. Losses at the gene ends were 5 bases for V and 6 bases for J; bases not matched to a gene: 7. CDR3 loop: CASSPRLAGVNEQFF. The CDR3 nucleotides are TGTGCCAGCAGCCCCCGACTAGCGGGTGTCAATGAGCAGTTCTTC.

The J gene is TRBJ2-3, the V gene TRBV5-4; 7 bases are shared with TRBD2. The germline gives CDR1 SGHNT, CDR2 YYREEE (reference sequence). The CDR3 totals 17 residues. J lost 0 bases, V lost 10 bases, and 17 bases had no gene match. CDR3 in DNA: TGTGCCGGACGGGTCGGCGGCCAGCGGGGTAGCACAGATACGCAGTATTTT. Its translation is CAGRVGGQRGSTDTQYF.

The V and J genes are TRBV6-1 and TRBJ2-3, with 10 bases fitting TRBD1. The ends lost 3 bases at V and 4 bases at J; junction bases unmatched: 1. The V gene's germline CDR1 is MNHNS and CDR2 SASEGT. CDR3 size: 14 residues. CDR3 in amino acids: CASSETGGPDTQYF. CDR3 DNA: TGTGCCAGCAGTGAGACAGGGGGCCCAGATACGCAGTATTTT.

The gene calls are TRBV5-6 and TRBJ1-1; no firm D call. With 0 bases removed from V and 1 base from J, the gap between germline ends came to 4 bases. The CDR3 is 13 residues long. Germline assignment: CDR1 SGHDT and CDR2 YYEEEE. The CDR3: CASSLGGNTEAFF. CDR3 sequence (DNA): TGTGCCAGCAGCTTGGGGGGGAACACTGAAGCTTTCTTT.

The J gene is TRBJ1-5, the V gene TRBV7-8; D is undetermined. Trimming shortened V by 0 bases and J by 2 bases, and 26 bases separated the two germline ends. The CDR3 length is 21 residues. In germline, CDR1 is SGHVS, CDR2 FQNEAQ. DNA for the CDR3: TGTGCCAGCAGCTTAGCGAGGTTTCCTAATGCGAGGAAAGACGGCAATCAGCCCCAGCATTTT. It specifies CASSLARFPNARKDGNQPQHF.

The rearrangement links TRBV27 to TRBJ2-7, with 14 bases identical to TRBD2. V dropped 4 bases and J dropped 4; count of bases not matched to a gene: 6. This CDR3 comprises 16 residues. In germline, CDR1 is MNHEY, CDR2 SMNVEV (reference sequence). CDR3 amino acids: CASSSRLAGGPYEQYF. For the CDR3, the DNA is TGTGCCAGCAGTTCTCGACTAGCGGGGGGGCCTTACGAGCAGTACTTC.